The 4 T cell receptor beta chains below all came from one sample that was sequenced in a study of cytomegalovirus exposure and HLA in healthy donors. Vbeta (60) and Jbeta (13) primers were used in the PCR. Method: immunoSEQ multiplex PCR; TCRdb's copy keeps in-frame clones and lacks some. This sample carries 150,000 to 200,000 clones, around 79% of them seen once, and the ten largest clones take about 0.93%. What was sequenced was PBMCs. These receptor sequences come from a woman between 45 and 60 years old in good health and CMV-seropositive.

This chain uses TRBV19 with TRBJ1-2; D might be TRBD1 (6 bases). Germline CDR1 LNHDA, CDR2 SQIVND (reference sequence). This CDR3 contains 14 residues. The V and J ends lost 6 bases and 7 bases respectively, with 18 bases between them. In nucleotides, the CDR3 is TGTGCCAGTAGCCTCCGGGGGGCAAAAGGTGGCTACACCTTC. Translating gives CASSLRGAKGGYTF.

A few counts support this clone. The chain carries TRBV6-1 and TRBJ1-1, with D hard to call. CDR1 is MNHNS and CDR2 is SASEGT in the germline V gene. Deletions cut 2 bases from V and 2 bases from J, with 12 bases between. There are 15 residues in the CDR3. CDR3 amino acids: CASSESGKPNTEAFF. The CDR3 coding sequence is TGTGCCAGCAGTGAATCAGGAAAGCCTAACACTGAAGCTTTCTTT.

J is TRBJ1-4 and V is TRBV11-1; 9 bases agree with TRBD1. This CDR3 spans 17 amino acids. Germline CDR1 and CDR2: SGHAT and FQDESV (reference sequence). V gave up 1 base and J gave up 13 bases; unmatched junction bases: 16. In DNA form, the CDR3 reads TGTGCCAGCAGCTTAGAGCTATGGGGACAGGGTTGTATCGGACTGTTTTTT. This gives the protein CASSLELWGQGCIGLFF.

This clone was counted a few times. V gene TRBV27 combines with J gene TRBJ1-6, with D possibly being TRBD1 (6 bases). Trimming stripped 3 bases from V and 5 bases from J, with 11 bases between. Germline values: CDR1 MNHEY, CDR2 SMNVEV (reference sequence). The CDR3 runs 15 residues. The CDR3 sequence is CASSLVTGNNSPLHF. The CDR3 DNA reads TGTGCCAGCAGTTTGGTGACAGGAAATAATTCACCCCTCCACTTT.